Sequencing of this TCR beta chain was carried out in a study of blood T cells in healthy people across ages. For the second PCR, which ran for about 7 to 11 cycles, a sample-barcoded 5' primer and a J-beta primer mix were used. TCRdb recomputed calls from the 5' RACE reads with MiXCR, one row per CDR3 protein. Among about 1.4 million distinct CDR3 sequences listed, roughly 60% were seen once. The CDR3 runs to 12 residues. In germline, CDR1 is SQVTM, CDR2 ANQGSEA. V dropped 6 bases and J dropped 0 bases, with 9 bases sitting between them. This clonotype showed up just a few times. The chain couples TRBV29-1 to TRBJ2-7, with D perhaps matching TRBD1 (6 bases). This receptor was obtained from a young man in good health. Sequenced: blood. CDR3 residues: CSVGGLSYEQYF. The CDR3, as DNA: TGCAGCGTAGGGGGTCTCTCCTACGAGCAGTACTTC.